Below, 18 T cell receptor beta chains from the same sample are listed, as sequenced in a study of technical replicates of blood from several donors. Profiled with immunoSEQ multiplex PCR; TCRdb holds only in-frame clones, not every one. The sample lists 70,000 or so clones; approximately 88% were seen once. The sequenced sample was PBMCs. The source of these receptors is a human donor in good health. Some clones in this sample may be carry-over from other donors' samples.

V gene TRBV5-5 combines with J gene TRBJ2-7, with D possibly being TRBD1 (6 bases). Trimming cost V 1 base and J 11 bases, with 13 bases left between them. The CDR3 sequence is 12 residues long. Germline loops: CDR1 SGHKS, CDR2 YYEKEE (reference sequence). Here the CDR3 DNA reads TGTGCCAGCAGCTTGAGTTGGGCAGGGGAGTACTTC. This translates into CASSLSWAGEYF.

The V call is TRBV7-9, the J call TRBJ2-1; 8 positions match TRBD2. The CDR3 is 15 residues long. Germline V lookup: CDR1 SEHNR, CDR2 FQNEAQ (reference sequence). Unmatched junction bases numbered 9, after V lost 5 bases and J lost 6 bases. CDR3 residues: CASSITSGGPNEQFF. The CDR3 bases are TGTGCCAGCAGCATAACTAGCGGAGGGCCCAATGAGCAGTTCTTC.

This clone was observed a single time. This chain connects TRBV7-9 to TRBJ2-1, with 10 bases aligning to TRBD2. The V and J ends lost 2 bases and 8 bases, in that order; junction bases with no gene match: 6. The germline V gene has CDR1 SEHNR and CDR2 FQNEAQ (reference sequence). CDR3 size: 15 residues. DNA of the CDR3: TGTGCCAGCAGCTTAAGGGCTAGCGGGAGCTATGAGCAGTTCTTC. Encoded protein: CASSLRASGSYEQFF.

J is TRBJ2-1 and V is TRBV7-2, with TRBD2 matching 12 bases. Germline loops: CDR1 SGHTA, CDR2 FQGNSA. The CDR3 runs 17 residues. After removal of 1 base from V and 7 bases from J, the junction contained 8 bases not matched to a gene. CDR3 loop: CASSLGLAGGIGNEQFF. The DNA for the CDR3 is TGTGCCAGCAGCTTAGGGCTAGCGGGGGGGATAGGGAATGAGCAGTTCTTC.

CDR3 protein: CASSPGTGWDGSTDTQYF. In nucleotides, the CDR3 is TGTGCCAGCTCACCAGGGACAGGGTGGGACGGTAGCACAGATACGCAGTATTTT. This chain links TRBV18 with TRBJ2-3; 9 bases are shared with TRBD1. The J segment lost 0 bases and the V segment lost 2 bases, leaving 9 bases of the junction unmatched. In germline, CDR1 is KGHSH, CDR2 LQKENI. This CDR3 has 18 amino acids.

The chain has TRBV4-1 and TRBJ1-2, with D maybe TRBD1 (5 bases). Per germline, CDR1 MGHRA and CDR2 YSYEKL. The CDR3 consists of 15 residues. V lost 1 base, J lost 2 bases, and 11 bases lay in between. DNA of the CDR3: TGCGCCAGCAGCCAAGTTGCAGGGTCCAACTATGGCTACACCTTC. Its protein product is CASSQVAGSNYGYTF.

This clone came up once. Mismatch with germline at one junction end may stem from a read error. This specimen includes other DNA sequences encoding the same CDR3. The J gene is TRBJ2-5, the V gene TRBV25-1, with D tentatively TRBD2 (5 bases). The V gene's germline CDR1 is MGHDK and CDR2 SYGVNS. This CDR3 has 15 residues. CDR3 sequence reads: CASSESRGKGETQYF. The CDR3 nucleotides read TGTGCCAGCAGTGAATCCCGGGGAAAGGGAGAGACCCAATACTTC.

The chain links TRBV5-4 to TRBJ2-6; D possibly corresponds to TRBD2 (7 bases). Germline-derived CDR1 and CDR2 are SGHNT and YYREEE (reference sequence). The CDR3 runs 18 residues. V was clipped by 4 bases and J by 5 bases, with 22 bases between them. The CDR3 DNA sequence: TGTGCCAGCAGCACCCGGGGGGCCTCCGAACCTCGGGCCAACGTCCTGACTTTC. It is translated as CASSTRGASEPRANVLTF.

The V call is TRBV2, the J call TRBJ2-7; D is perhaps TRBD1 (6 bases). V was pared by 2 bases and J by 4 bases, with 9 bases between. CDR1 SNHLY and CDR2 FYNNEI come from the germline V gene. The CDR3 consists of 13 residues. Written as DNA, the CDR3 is TGTGCCAGCAGTGAAACAGGGAGATACGAGCAGTACTTC. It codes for CASSETGRYEQYF.

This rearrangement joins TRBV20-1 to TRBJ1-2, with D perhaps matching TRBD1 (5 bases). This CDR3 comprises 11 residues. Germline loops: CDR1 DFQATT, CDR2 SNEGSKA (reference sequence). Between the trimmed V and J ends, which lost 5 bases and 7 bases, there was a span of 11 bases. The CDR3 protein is CSARGVGGYTF. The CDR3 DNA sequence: TGCAGTGCTCGGGGGGTGGGTGGCTACACCTTC.

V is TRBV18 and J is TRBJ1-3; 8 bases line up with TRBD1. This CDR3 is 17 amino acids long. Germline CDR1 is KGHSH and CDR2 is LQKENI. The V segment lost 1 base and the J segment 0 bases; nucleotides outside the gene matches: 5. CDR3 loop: CASSPLQGANSGNTIYF. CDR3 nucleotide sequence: TGTGCCAGCTCACCACTTCAGGGGGCTAACTCTGGAAACACCATATATTTT.

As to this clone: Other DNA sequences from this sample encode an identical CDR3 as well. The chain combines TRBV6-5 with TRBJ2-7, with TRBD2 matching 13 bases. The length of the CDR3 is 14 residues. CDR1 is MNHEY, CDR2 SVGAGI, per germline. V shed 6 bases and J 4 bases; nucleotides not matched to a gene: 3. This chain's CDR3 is CASRRTSGRYEQYF. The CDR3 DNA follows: TGTGCCAGCAGGAGGACTAGCGGGAGATACGAGCAGTACTTC.

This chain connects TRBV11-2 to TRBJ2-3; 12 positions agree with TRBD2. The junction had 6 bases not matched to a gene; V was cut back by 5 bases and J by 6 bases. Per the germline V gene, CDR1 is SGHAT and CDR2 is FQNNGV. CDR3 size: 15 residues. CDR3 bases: TGTGCCAGCAGCCGACTAGCGGGAGTAGGGGATACGCAGTATTTT. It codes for CASSRLAGVGDTQYF.

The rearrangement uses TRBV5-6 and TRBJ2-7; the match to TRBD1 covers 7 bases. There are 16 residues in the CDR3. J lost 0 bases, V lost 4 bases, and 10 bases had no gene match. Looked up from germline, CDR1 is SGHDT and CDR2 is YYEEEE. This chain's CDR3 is CASSNRGGWGSYEQYF. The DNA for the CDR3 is TGTGCCAGCAGCAACCGAGGGGGCTGGGGCTCCTACGAGCAGTACTTC.

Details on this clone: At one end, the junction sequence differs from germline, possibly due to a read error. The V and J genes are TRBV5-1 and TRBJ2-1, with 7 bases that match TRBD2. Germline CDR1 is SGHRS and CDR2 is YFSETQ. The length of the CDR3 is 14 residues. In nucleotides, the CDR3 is TGCGCCAGCAGCTTGGGCGGGGGTTACAGTGAGCAGTTCTTC. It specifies CASSLGGGYSEQFF. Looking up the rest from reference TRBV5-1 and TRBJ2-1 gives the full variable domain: KAGVTQTPRYLIKTRGQQVTLSCSPISGHRSVSWYQQTPGQGLQFLFEYFSETQRNKGNFPGRFSGRQFSNSRSEMNVSTLELGDSALYLCASSLGGGYSEQFFGPGTRLTVL.

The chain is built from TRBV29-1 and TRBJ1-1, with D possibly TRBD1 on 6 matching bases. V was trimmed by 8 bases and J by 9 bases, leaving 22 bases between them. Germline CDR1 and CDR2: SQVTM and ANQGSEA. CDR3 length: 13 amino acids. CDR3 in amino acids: CSTGREEGGQAFF. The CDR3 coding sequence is TGCAGCACCGGGAGGGAAGAGGGGGGGCAAGCTTTCTTT.

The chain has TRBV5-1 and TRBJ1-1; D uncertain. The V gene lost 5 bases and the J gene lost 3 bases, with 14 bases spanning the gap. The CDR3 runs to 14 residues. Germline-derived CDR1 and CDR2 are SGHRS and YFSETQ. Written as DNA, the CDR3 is TGCGCCAGCAGGAACCGAGGCCGCGACACTGAAGCTTTCTTT. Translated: CASRNRGRDTEAFF.

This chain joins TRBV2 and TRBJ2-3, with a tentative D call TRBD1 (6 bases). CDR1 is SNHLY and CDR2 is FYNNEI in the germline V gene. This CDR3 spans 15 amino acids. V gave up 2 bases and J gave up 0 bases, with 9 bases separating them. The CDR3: CASSETGRSTDTQYF. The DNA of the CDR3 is TGTGCCAGCAGTGAAACAGGGAGAAGCACAGATACGCAGTATTTT.